This TCR beta chain was obtained from a study of T cells in Graves' hyperthyroidism and ophthalmopathy. Findings and limits, study-wide: Stable hyperthyroidism was told apart from ophthalmopathy by a model built on 13 V-J features. The model made its ophthalmopathy prediction, and onset followed a median roughly 6.5 months later.

This clonotype was seen only a few times. Antigen: not known. Germline loops: CDR1 MDHEN, CDR2 SYDVKM. V shed 5 bases and J 14 bases; nucleotides not matched to a gene: 18. The CDR3 is 16 residues long. The study excluded patients with uncontrolled infection, other autoimmune disease, pregnancy or lactation. Thyroid ultrasound and orbital computed tomography, with clinical symptoms and serum thyroxine and TRAb, informed diagnoses. The CDR3 regions of TCR beta were amplified from RNA transcripts. The primer set for the first-round RT-PCR of the TCR CDR3 was HTBI. TCRdb ran MiXCR on the multiplex PCR reads and lists one entry per CDR3 protein. The table lists 350,000 or so distinct CDR3 sequences, 17% of them singletons, with 34% in the top ten.

This chain uses TRBV28 with TRBJ1-1; TRBD1 matches at 12 bases. Specimen: blood. This sequence originates from a woman in her thirties with Graves' hyperthyroidism that later progressed to Graves' ophthalmopathy. CDR3 residues: CASSPWDRGRASVSFF. DNA of the CDR3: TGTGCCAGCAGTCCCTGGGACAGGGGGCGCGCGTCGGTTAGCTTCTTT.